This T cell receptor beta chain was observed in a study of T-cell reconstitution after alpha-beta-depleted transplantation in children. With respect to this clonotype: What it binds is unknown.

Study results and caveats: Reported findings indicate that, about two months after transplant, alpha-beta T cells came from several hundred expanded clones, which were derived from non-depleted graft cells.

Per the germline V gene, CDR1 is MGHRA and CDR2 is YSYEKL. The length of the CDR3 is 16 residues. Trimming removed 6 bases at V and 0 bases at J, with 15 bases between. Researchers prepared the TCRbeta library using unique molecular identifiers, the study reports. From the PCR reads, TCRdb called clonotypes with MiXCR, one entry per CDR3 protein. The sample has about 180,000 distinct CDR3 sequences, over 8.5% seen once. The clonotype comes from a boy younger than 10 with acute myeloid leukemia, due to receive a stem cell transplant. The material was PBMCs, obtained before TCRalphabeta/CD19-depleted stem cell transplant. The chain joins TRBV4-1 to TRBJ1-3; maybe TRBD1 (5 bases). CDR3 protein: CASREPTASSGNTIYF. The CDR3 coding sequence is TGCGCCAGCAGGGAACCGACAGCGAGCTCTGGAAACACCATATATTTT.